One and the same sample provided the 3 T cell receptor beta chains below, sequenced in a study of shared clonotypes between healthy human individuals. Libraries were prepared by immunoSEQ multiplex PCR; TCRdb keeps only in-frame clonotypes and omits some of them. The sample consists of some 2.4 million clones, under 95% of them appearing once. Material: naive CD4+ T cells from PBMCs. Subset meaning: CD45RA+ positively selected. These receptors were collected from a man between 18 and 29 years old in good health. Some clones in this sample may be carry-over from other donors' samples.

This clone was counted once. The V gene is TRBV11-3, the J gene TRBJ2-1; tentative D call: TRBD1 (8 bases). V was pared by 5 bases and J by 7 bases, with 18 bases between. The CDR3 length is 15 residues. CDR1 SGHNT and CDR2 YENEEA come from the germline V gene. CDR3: CASSPGGGSRNEQFF. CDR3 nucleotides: TGTGCCAGCAGCCCAGGGGGCGGGAGCAGGAATGAGCAGTTCTTC. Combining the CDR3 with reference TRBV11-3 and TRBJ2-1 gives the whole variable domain EAGVVQSPRYKIIEKKQPVAFWCNPISGHNTLYWYLQNLGQGPELLIRYENEEAVDDSQLPKDRFSAERLKGVDSTLKIQPAELGDSAVYLCASSPGGGSRNEQFFGPGTRLTVL.

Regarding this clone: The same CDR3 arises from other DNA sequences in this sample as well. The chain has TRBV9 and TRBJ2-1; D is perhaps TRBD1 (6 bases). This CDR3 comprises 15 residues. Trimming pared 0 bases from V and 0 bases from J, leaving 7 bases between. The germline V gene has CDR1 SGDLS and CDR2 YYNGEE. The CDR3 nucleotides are TGTGCCAGCAGCGTAGGGGGGCTCTCCTACAATGAGCAGTTCTTC. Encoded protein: CASSVGGLSYNEQFF.

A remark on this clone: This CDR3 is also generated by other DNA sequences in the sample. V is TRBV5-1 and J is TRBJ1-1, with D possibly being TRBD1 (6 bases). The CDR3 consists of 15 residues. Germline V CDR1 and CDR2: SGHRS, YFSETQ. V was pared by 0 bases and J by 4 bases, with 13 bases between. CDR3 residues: CASSLEAGAGTEAFF. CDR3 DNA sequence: TGCGCCAGCAGCTTGGAGGCGGGGGCAGGCACTGAAGCTTTCTTT.